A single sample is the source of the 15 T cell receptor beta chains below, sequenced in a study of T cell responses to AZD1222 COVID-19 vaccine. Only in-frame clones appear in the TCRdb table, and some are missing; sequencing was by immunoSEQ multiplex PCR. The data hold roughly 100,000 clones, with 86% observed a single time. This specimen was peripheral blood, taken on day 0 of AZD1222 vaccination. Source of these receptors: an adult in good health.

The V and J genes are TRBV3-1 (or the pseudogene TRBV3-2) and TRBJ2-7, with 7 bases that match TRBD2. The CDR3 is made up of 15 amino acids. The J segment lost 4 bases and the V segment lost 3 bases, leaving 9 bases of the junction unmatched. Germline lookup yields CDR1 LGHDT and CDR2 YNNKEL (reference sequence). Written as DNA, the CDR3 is TGTGCCAGCAGCCATTCCGGCGGGAGAGGGTACGAGCAGTACTTC. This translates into CASSHSGGRGYEQYF.

This CDR3 reads CAWSVYRGEGQPQHF. The CDR3 region has the DNA TGTGCCTGGAGTGTCTACAGGGGAGAGGGTCAGCCCCAGCATTTT. J is TRBJ1-5 and V is TRBV30, with 7 bases fitting TRBD1. The CDR3 runs 15 residues. CDR1 GTSNPN and CDR2 SVGIG come from the germline V gene (reference sequence). V was clipped by 0 bases and J by 6 bases; unmatched bases: 8.

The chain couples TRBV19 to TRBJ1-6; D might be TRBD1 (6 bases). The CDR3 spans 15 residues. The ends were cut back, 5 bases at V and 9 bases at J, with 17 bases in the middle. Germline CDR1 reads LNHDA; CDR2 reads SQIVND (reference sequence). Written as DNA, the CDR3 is TGTGCCAGTAGTTCATCACAGGGATCGTCTTCACCCCTCCACTTT. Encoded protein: CASSSSQGSSSPLHF.

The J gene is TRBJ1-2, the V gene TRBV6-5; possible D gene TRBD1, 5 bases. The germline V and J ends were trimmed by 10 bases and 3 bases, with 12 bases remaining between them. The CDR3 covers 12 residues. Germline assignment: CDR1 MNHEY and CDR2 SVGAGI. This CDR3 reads CATRGGDYGYTF. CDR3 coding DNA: TGTGCCACTCGTGGGGGTGACTATGGCTACACCTTC.

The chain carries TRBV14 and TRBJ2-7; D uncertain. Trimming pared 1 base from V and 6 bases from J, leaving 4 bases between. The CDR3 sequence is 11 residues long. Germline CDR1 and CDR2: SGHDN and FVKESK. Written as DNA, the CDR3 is TGTGCCAGCAGCCAAGTGCGCGAGCAGTACTTC. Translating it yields CASSQVREQYF.

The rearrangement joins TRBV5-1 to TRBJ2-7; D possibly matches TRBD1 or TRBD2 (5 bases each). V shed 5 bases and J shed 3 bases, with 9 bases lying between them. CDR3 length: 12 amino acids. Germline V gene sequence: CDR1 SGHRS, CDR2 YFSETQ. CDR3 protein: CASRGTNYEQYF. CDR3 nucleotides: TGCGCCAGCAGGGGGACCAACTACGAGCAGTACTTC. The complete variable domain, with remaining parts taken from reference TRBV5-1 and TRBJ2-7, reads KAGVTQTPRYLIKTRGQQVTLSCSPISGHRSVSWYQQTPGQGLQFLFEYFSETQRNKGNFPGRFSGRQFSNSRSEMNVSTLELGDSALYLCASRGTNYEQYFGPGTRLTVT.

In DNA form, the CDR3 reads TGTGCCAGCAGCTTCCCTGGCCGAAACAATGAGCAGTTCTTC. It translates to CASSFPGRNNEQFF. The V and J genes are TRBV5-4 and TRBJ2-1; D gene unclear. This CDR3 is 14 amino acids long. Trimming shortened V by 2 bases and J by 5 bases, and 11 bases separated the two germline ends. Per the germline V gene, CDR1 is SGHNT and CDR2 is YYREEE (reference sequence).

The CDR3 sequence is CASSLVGTGDTGELFF. In nucleotides, the CDR3 is TGCGCCAGCAGCTTGGTTGGGACAGGGGACACCGGGGAGCTGTTTTTT. V and J are TRBV5-1 and TRBJ2-2, with 10 positions matching TRBD1. The ends lost 0 bases at V and 3 bases at J; junction bases unmatched: 2. CDR1 is SGHRS, CDR2 YFSETQ, per germline. CDR3 length: 16 residues.

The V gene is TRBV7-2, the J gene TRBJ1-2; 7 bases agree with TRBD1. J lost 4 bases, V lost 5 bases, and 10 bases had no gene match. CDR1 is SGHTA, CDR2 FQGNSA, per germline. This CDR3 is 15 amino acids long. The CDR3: CASSIHDREPYGYTF. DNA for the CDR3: TGTGCCAGCAGCATCCACGACAGGGAACCCTATGGCTACACCTTC.

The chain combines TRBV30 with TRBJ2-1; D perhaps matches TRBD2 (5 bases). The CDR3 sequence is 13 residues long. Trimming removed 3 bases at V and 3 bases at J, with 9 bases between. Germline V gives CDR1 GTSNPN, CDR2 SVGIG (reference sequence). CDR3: CAWSPGFYNEQFF. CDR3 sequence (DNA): TGTGCCTGGAGCCCGGGATTCTACAATGAGCAGTTCTTC.

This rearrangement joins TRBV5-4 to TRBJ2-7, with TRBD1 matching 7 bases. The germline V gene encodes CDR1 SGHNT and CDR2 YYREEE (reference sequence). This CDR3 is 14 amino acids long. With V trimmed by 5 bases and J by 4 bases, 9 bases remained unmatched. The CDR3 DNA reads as TGTGCCAGCAGTAACGCGGACAGGAGATACGAGCAGTACTTC. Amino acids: CASSNADRRYEQYF.

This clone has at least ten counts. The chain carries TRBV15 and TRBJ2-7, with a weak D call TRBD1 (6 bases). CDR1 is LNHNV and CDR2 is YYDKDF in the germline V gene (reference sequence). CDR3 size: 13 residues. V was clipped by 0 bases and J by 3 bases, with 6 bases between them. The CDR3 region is CATSRDRGYEQYF. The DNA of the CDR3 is TGTGCCACCAGCAGAGACAGGGGCTACGAGCAGTACTTC.

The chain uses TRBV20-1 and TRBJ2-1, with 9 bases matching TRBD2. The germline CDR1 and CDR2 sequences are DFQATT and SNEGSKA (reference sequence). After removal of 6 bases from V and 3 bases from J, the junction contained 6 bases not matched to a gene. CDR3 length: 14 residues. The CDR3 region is CSASPSGDYNEQFF. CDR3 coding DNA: TGCAGTGCCAGTCCTAGCGGGGACTACAATGAGCAGTTCTTC.

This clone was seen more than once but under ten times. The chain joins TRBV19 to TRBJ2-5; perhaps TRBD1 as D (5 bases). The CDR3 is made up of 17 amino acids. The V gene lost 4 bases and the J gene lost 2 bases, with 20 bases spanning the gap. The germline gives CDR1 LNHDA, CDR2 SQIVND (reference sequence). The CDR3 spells CASSRVTAHSLQETQYF. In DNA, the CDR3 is TGTGCCAGTAGTAGGGTGACAGCCCATAGCCTTCAAGAGACCCAGTACTTC.

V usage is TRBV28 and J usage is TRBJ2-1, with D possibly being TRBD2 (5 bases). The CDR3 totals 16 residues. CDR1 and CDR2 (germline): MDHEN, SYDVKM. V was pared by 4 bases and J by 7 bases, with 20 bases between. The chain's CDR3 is CASSWAPTGVRNEQFF. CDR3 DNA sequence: TGTGCCAGCAGTTGGGCCCCAACCGGGGTTAGGAATGAGCAGTTCTTC.